This T cell receptor (beta chain) emerged from a study of cytomegalovirus exposure and HLA in healthy donors. Across the whole study: Earlier findings included about 120 million unique TCR beta sequences obtained from 150 million to 200 million T cells. Study-level findings and limits: The authors confirmed in vitro that three CMV-associated chains were specific for CMV antigens.

13 Jbeta primers and 60 Vbeta primers were used for the PCR. Sequencing was performed with immunoSEQ multiplex PCR; in TCRdb, only in-frame clones are kept and a portion is missing. The table lists under 95,000 clones, approximately 7.6% of them singletons, with over 2% in the top ten. For this clone: The antigen remains unidentified.

Germline lookup yields CDR1 SGHTA and CDR2 FQGTGA. There are 12 residues in the CDR3. V dropped 6 bases and J dropped 4 bases, with 6 bases sitting between them. The source is a man aged 45-65 years in good health and CMV-seronegative. The rearrangement joins TRBV7-3 to TRBJ2-2, with D maybe TRBD1 (5 bases). The material sequenced was PBMCs. As DNA, the CDR3 is TGTGCCAGCAGTAGGGGCACCGGGGAGCTGTTTTTT. Protein: CASSRGTGELFF. The whole variable domain, filled in from reference TRBV7-3 and TRBJ2-2, reads GAGVSQTPSNKVTEKGKYVELRCDPISGHTALYWYRQSLGQGPEFLIYFQGTGAADDSGLPNDRFFAVRPEGSVSTLKIQRTERGDSAVYLCASSRGTGELFFGEGSRLTVL.